Listed here are 30 T cell receptor beta chains from one sample, sequenced in a study of human T cells and chemical hapten exposure. Stated time point: patch test 1, 2 weeks after DPC sensitization. The treatment: therapeutic diphenylcyclopropenone sensitization with weekly scalp DPC. From the RACE reads, TCRdb called clonotypes with MiXCR, one entry per CDR3 protein. The data hold around 110,000 distinct CDR3 sequences, with 9.5% to 13% observed a single time. Sample: whole blood, taken in connection with sensitization to the hapten diphenylcyclopropenone (DPC). All receptors come from a woman in her forties or fifties with alopecia areata. Some clones in this sample may be carry-over from other donors' samples.

The sample holds many counts of this clonotype. The chain couples TRBV6-6 to TRBJ1-1, with 8 bases lining up with TRBD1. Per germline, CDR1 MNHNY and CDR2 SVGAGI (reference sequence). The J segment lost 0 bases and the V segment lost 7 bases, leaving 13 bases of the junction unmatched. This CDR3 has 17 amino acids. The CDR3 DNA reads as TGTGCCAGCATTGAGCTAGGCAGGGGGCTAATGAACACTGAAGCTTTCTTT. Its translation is CASIELGRGLMNTEAFF.

V gene TRBV6-2 or TRBV6-3 combines with J gene TRBJ2-7; D may be TRBD1 (6 bases). CDR3 length: 12 amino acids. The germline V gene encodes CDR1 MNHEY and CDR2 SVGEGT. Trimming removed 7 bases from V and 4 bases from J, with 11 bases in between. CDR3 nucleotides: TGTGCCAGCACAAAAACAGGGTACGAGCAGTACTTC. Its protein is CASTKTGYEQYF.

The chain joins TRBV28 to TRBJ1-1; no definite D call. This CDR3 contains 12 residues. Trimming pared 7 bases from V and 11 bases from J, leaving 17 bases between. The germline gives CDR1 MDHEN, CDR2 SYDVKM. CDR3 in DNA: TGTGCCAGCAATCCCAAGGGATTGGTGGCTTTCTTT. Amino acid sequence: CASNPKGLVAFF.

This clonotype was counted at least ten times. J is TRBJ2-3 and V is TRBV20-1, with D perhaps TRBD1 or TRBD2 (5 bases each). Germline V gives CDR1 DFQATT, CDR2 SNEGSKA (reference sequence). Trimming left V 8 bases short and J 3 bases short, with 21 bases between. The CDR3 contains 15 residues. DNA of the CDR3: TGCAGTTACCCCCGGGGACCGGGCTTAACAGATACGCAGTATTTT. It yields the protein CSYPRGPGLTDTQYF.

This chain uses TRBV28 with TRBJ2-5; D ambiguous. Trimming took off 7 bases at V and 1 base at J, with 10 bases between the two ends. The CDR3 sequence is 13 residues long. CDR1 and CDR2 (germline): MDHEN, SYDVKM. CDR3 sequence: CASTGNAQETQYF. In DNA, the CDR3 is TGTGCCAGCACTGGGAACGCCCAAGAGACCCAGTACTTC.

This chain uses TRBV20-1 with TRBJ2-5; the match to TRBD1 covers 8 bases. Germline CDR1 reads DFQATT; CDR2 reads SNEGSKA (reference sequence). CDR3 size: 16 residues. The trim removed 5 bases at V and 5 bases at J, leaving 16 bases unmatched. Here the CDR3 reads CSAPGGLVVMKETQYF. CDR3 nucleotide sequence: TGCAGTGCTCCAGGGGGCCTGGTGGTGATGAAGGAGACCCAGTACTTC.

The V gene is TRBV28, the J gene TRBJ1-2; possibly TRBD1 for D (6 bases). CDR1 is MDHEN and CDR2 is SYDVKM in the germline V gene. V was clipped by 3 bases and J by 2 bases, with 10 bases between them. The CDR3 loop spans 14 amino acids. CDR3 in amino acids: CASSFKDRNYGYTF. The CDR3 nucleotides read TGTGCCAGCAGTTTTAAGGACAGAAACTATGGCTACACCTTC.

This clonotype has just one count. A much larger clone sits a single nucleotide away, making a read error possible. The chain combines TRBV7-9 with TRBJ2-1; 7 nucleotides match TRBD1. The CDR3 consists of 14 residues. Per germline, CDR1 SEHNR and CDR2 FQNEAQ (reference sequence). CDR3 coding DNA: TGTGTCAGCAGCGTGGGACAGAAGTACAATGAGCAGTTCTTC. Amino acids: CVSSVGQKYNEQFF.

This clonotype was observed a few times. The chain employs TRBV2 and TRBJ1-5; 8 bases are a match to TRBD1. The CDR3 totals 15 residues. With 6 bases clipped from V and 0 bases from J, the junction kept 4 bases outside the gene matches. The V gene's germline CDR1 is SNHLY and CDR2 FYNNEI. The chain's CDR3 is CASREDRASNQPQHF. CDR3 nucleotides: TGTGCCAGCAGGGAGGACAGGGCTAGCAATCAGCCCCAGCATTTT.

The chain carries TRBV5-1 and TRBJ2-1; no clear D. CDR3 size: 12 residues. CDR1 SGHRS and CDR2 YFSETQ come from the germline V gene. V was trimmed by 1 base and J by 10 bases, leaving 9 bases between them. CDR3 nucleotides: TGCGCCAGCAGCTTGACGGCGCTGGAGCAGTTCTTC. As protein: CASSLTALEQFF.

This clonotype was counted a few times. This chain uses TRBV28 with TRBJ2-7; D gene uncertain. Germline CDR1 is MDHEN and CDR2 is SYDVKM. CDR3 length equals 13 residues. Trimming removed 1 base from V and 3 bases from J, with 7 bases in between. CDR3: CASSLSLNYEQYF. The CDR3 coding sequence is TGTGCCAGCAGTTTATCTCTTAACTACGAGCAGTACTTC.

This clonotype was seen a few times. The chain is built from TRBV14 and TRBJ2-7; 10 nucleotides line up with TRBD1. This CDR3 region has 16 residues. CDR1 is SGHDN and CDR2 is FVKESK in the germline V gene. V lost 4 bases to trimming and J lost 2 bases; unmatched junction nucleotides: 8. The CDR3 nucleotides read TGTGCCAGCAGCCGGTACGGGACAGGGGCTCCCTACGAGCAGTACTTC. Translation gives CASSRYGTGAPYEQYF.

This clonotype was detected a few times. The chain links TRBV7-2 to TRBJ2-1, with D perhaps assigned TRBD1 or TRBD2 (5 bases each). The CDR3 is made up of 15 amino acids. The germline V gene encodes CDR1 SGHTA and CDR2 FQGNSA. Trimming stripped 1 base from V and 6 bases from J, with 13 bases between. CDR3 residues: CASSLGSGTGNEQFF. The CDR3, as DNA: TGTGCCAGCAGCTTAGGATCCGGGACGGGCAATGAGCAGTTCTTC.

This clonotype was observed many times. This chain uses TRBV11-2 with TRBJ2-5, with 9 bases that match TRBD2. The CDR3 loop spans 14 amino acids. The trim removed 6 bases at V and 4 bases at J, leaving 6 bases unmatched. The germline V gene has CDR1 SGHAT and CDR2 FQNNGV. The CDR3 bases are TGTGCCAGCAGTCCTGTTAGCGGGGGAGAGACCCAGTACTTC. Protein sequence: CASSPVSGGETQYF. Based on the CDR3 plus reference TRBV11-2 and TRBJ2-5, the full variable domain is EAGVAQSPRYKIIEKRQSVAFWCNPISGHATLYWYQQILGQGPKLLIQFQNNGVVDDSQLPKDRFSAERLKGVDSTLKIQPAKLEDSAVYLCASSPVSGGETQYFGPGTRLLVL.

This clonotype came up many times. The chain combines TRBV7-9 with TRBJ1-1; possibly TRBD1 for D (6 bases). V was cut by 5 bases and J by 1 base, with 11 bases left in between. The CDR3 is made up of 14 amino acids. The germline gives CDR1 SEHNR, CDR2 FQNEAQ (reference sequence). The CDR3 spells CASSQGQKNTEAFF. CDR3 nucleotide sequence: TGTGCCAGCAGCCAAGGACAGAAGAACACTGAAGCTTTCTTT.

This clonotype was detected only a few times. The chain joins TRBV6-2 or TRBV6-3 to TRBJ2-7; D may correspond to TRBD1 or TRBD2 (5 bases each). Germline-derived CDR1 and CDR2 are MNHEY and SVGEGT. CDR3 size: 12 residues. The V end was cut by 2 bases, the J end by 6 bases, with 8 bases between. The CDR3 nucleotides are TGTGCCAGCAGTTACGTGAGGGGCGAGCAGTACTTC. Translated: CASSYVRGEQYF.

This clonotype was found many times. The V gene is TRBV6-2 or TRBV6-3, the J gene TRBJ2-1, with 11 bases identical to TRBD2. V dropped 5 bases and J dropped 7; count of bases not matched to a gene: 7. Germline values: CDR1 MNHEY, CDR2 SVGEGT. This CDR3 region has 15 residues. DNA for the CDR3: TGTGCCAGCAGTCCCCCCACTAGCGGGAGAAATGAGCAGTTCTTC. Amino acids: CASSPPTSGRNEQFF.

This clonotype showed up many times. The chain carries TRBV28 and TRBJ1-3, with D possibly TRBD1 on 5 matching bases. Germline V gene sequence: CDR1 MDHEN, CDR2 SYDVKM. V was shortened by 1 base and J by 1 base, with 14 bases between the two germline ends. The CDR3 runs to 17 residues. The CDR3 is CASSLSVAGVSGNTIYF. The CDR3 DNA follows: TGTGCCAGCAGTTTATCTGTGGCGGGGGTGTCTGGAAACACCATATATTTT.

This clonotype was recorded a few times. The chain is built from TRBV18 and TRBJ2-5, with D possibly being TRBD1 or TRBD2 (5 bases each). The CDR3 sequence is 14 residues long. Germline V gene sequence: CDR1 KGHSH, CDR2 LQKENI. Trimming removed 3 bases from V and 2 bases from J, with 10 bases in between. The CDR3 bases are TGTGCCAGCTCACCTCCGGGACCTCAAGAGACCCAGTACTTC. As protein: CASSPPGPQETQYF.

With respect to this clonotype: Since a much larger clone is just one base distant, this may be a read error. The chain employs TRBV6-6 and TRBJ2-7; 10 bases align to TRBD2. The CDR3 contains 19 residues. Germline V gives CDR1 MNHNY, CDR2 SVGAGI (reference sequence). The CDR3 protein is CAGSYSGTSVGGVHYEQYF. The CDR3 bases are TGTGCCGGCAGTTACTCGGGGACTAGCGTCGGTGGGGTCCACTACGAGCAGTACTTC.

This clonotype was detected a few times. V gene TRBV7-6 combines with J gene TRBJ2-2, with D perhaps TRBD1 or TRBD2 (6 bases each). Germline V gene lookup returns CDR1 SGHVS and CDR2 FNYEAQ. Trimming shortened V by 0 bases and J by 6 bases, and 14 bases separated the two germline ends. The CDR3 runs 16 residues. The CDR3 sequence: CASSLASWGASGELFF. Written as DNA, the CDR3 is TGTGCCAGCAGCTTAGCGTCATGGGGGGCGTCCGGGGAGCTGTTTTTT.

As regards this clonotype: This clone may be a read error of a much larger clone one base away. This chain connects TRBV15 to TRBJ1-5; D might be TRBD1 (5 bases). The CDR3 is made up of 13 amino acids. CDR1 and CDR2 from the germline V gene are LNHNV and YYDKDF (reference sequence). DNA for the CDR3: TGTGCCACCAGCAGAGAAACGTTGGGGCCCCAGCGTTTT. Its translation: CATSRETLGPQRF.

This clonotype was observed a handful of times. This chain connects TRBV7-8 to TRBJ1-1, with 8 bases fitting TRBD1. This CDR3 region has 17 residues. The V gene end was trimmed by 7 bases and the J gene end by 0 bases; junction bases not matched to a gene: 13. CDR1 SGHVS and CDR2 FQNEAQ come from the germline V gene. CDR3 sequence (DNA): TGTGCCAGCAACCTACTCACAGGGGGGTTAATGAACACTGAAGCTTTCTTT. Translated, it gives CASNLLTGGLMNTEAFF.

The rearrangement joins TRBV28 to TRBJ1-6, with 7 bases aligning to TRBD1. The V and J ends lost 6 bases and 5 bases, in that order; junction bases with no gene match: 1. Germline V gene data show CDR1 as MDHEN and CDR2 as SYDVKM. The CDR3 has 13 amino acids. The DNA for the CDR3 is TGTGCCAGCAGGGGACAGAATAATTCACCCCTCCACTTT. This translates into CASRGQNNSPLHF.

This clonotype was detected ten times or more. This CDR3 is CSASLGRGGYTDTQYF. The CDR3 DNA reads TGCAGTGCTAGTCTTGGGCGGGGGGGCTACACAGATACGCAGTATTTT. The V gene is TRBV20-1, the J gene TRBJ2-3; 9 bases line up with TRBD2. V lost 3 bases and J lost 2; bases outside the gene matches: 9. Per the germline V gene, CDR1 is DFQATT and CDR2 is SNEGSKA (reference sequence). There are 16 residues in the CDR3.

This clonotype was observed a few times. The chain joins TRBV12-3 or TRBV12-4 to TRBJ2-3; D gene unclear. Between the trimmed V and J ends, which lost 6 bases and 2 bases, there was a span of 12 bases. There are 14 residues in the CDR3. CDR3 loop: CASSLSPTTDTQYF. Written as DNA, the CDR3 is TGTGCCAGCAGCCTAAGCCCCACCACAGATACGCAGTATTTT.

The rearrangement joins TRBV10-3 to TRBJ2-3; TRBD2 aligns across 12 bases. Germline V CDR1 and CDR2: ENHRY, SYGVKD. There are 14 residues in the CDR3. V dropped 9 bases and J dropped 5; count of bases not matched to a gene: 6. This CDR3 reads CAIRTSGVVDTQYF. The DNA of the CDR3 is TGTGCCATACGGACTAGCGGGGTGGTAGATACGCAGTATTTT.

This clonotype was recorded many times. The genes are TRBV20-1 and TRBJ1-5, with D possibly TRBD1 on 6 matching bases. Germline assignment: CDR1 DFQATT and CDR2 SNEGSKA (reference sequence). CDR3 size: 15 residues. V was shortened by 1 base and J by 2 bases, with 12 bases between the two germline ends. Here the CDR3 reads CSARVGGRGNQPQHF. CDR3 nucleotide sequence: TGCAGTGCTAGAGTAGGGGGGCGCGGCAATCAGCCCCAGCATTTT.

This clonotype showed up many times. This sequence joins TRBV12-3 or TRBV12-4 and TRBJ1-2; 10 nucleotides agree with TRBD1. The CDR3 is made up of 14 amino acids. Losses at the gene ends were 6 bases for V and 6 bases for J; bases not matched to a gene: 7. Written as DNA, the CDR3 is TGTGCCAGCAGCTCCCCGACAGGGGGCCATGGCTACACCTTC. This encodes CASSSPTGGHGYTF.

J is TRBJ2-7 and V is TRBV28, with D tentatively TRBD2 (5 bases). Germline CDR1 is MDHEN and CDR2 is SYDVKM. The CDR3 extends over 14 amino acids. V shed 11 bases and J shed 5 bases, with 22 bases lying between them. This CDR3 reads CASKTTGFKHEQYF. CDR3 DNA: TGTGCCTCGAAGACCACGGGGTTTAAACACGAGCAGTACTTC.